The clone carrying this T cell receptor beta chain showed up just a few times. The antigen is not known. The data stem from a study of OX40 agonist ivuxolimab in advanced cancers. As for the study in general: Patients enrolled in dose escalation were diagnosed with hepatocellular carcinoma, melanoma, renal cell or head and neck cancer. General study results and limits: The study observed clonal expansion of CD4+ and CD8+ blood T cells by week 6 at 0.1 to 3.0 mg/kg.

Profiled with immunoSEQ multiplex PCR; TCRdb holds only in-frame clones, not every one. In the table there are roughly 48,000 clones, 75% to 85% of which are singletons. The CDR3 contains 15 residues. The V gene's germline CDR1 is SGHRS and CDR2 YFSETQ. V was trimmed by 2 bases and J by 0 bases, leaving 9 bases between them. The material was CD4+ or CD8+ T cells sorted from blood, obtained in a trial of the OX40 agonist ivuxolimab. The receptor was derived from an adult with an advanced solid tumor such as melanoma, head and neck, liver or kidney cancer. The genes are TRBV5-1 and TRBJ1-5, with D perhaps TRBD1 (6 bases). CDR3 sequence reads: CASSFGGNSNQPQHF. CDR3 nucleotide sequence: TGCGCCAGCAGCTTCGGGGGCAATAGCAATCAGCCCCAGCATTTT.